Each of the 10 T cell receptor beta chains below was sequenced from the same sample in a study of blood T cells in healthy people across ages. Primed by a sample-barcoded 5' primer and a J-beta primer mix, a second PCR proceeded for roughly 7 to 12 cycles. TCRdb re-analysed the 5' RACE reads in MiXCR, keeping a single row per CDR3 protein. The repertoire has approximately 600,000 distinct CDR3 sequences, 58% of them found once; the top ten carry around 37%. Sequenced input: blood. These TCRs come from a man in his fifties or sixties in good health.

V is TRBV28 and J is TRBJ2-1, with D perhaps TRBD1 or TRBD2 (5 bases each). V lost 6 bases to trimming and J lost 2 bases, with 14 bases between them. Germline V gene lookup returns CDR1 MDHEN and CDR2 SYDVKM. CDR3 size: 15 residues. CDR3 protein: CASSRYGTAYNEQFF. The CDR3, as DNA: TGTGCCAGCAGCCGCTACGGGACGGCCTACAATGAGCAGTTCTTC. The full variable domain, completed using reference TRBV28 and TRBJ2-1, is DVKVTQSSRYLVKRTGEKVFLECVQDMDHENMFWYRQDPGLGLRLIYFSYDVKMKEKGDIPEGYSVSREKKERFSLILESASTNQTSMYLCASSRYGTAYNEQFFGPGTRLTVL.

This clonotype was detected only a few times. The chain couples TRBV7-8 to TRBJ2-5; D might be TRBD2 (6 bases). The V end lost 2 bases, the J end lost 1 base, and 11 bases lay between the germline ends. The CDR3 loop spans 15 amino acids. Looked up from germline, CDR1 is SGHVS and CDR2 is FQNEAQ. The CDR3 nucleotides read TGTGCCAGCAGCTTATACGGGAGCCCCCAAGAGACCCAGTACTTC. Protein sequence: CASSLYGSPQETQYF.

J is TRBJ2-1 and V is TRBV12-3 or TRBV12-4; 13 bases agree with TRBD2. After removal of 6 bases from V and 9 bases from J, the junction contained 8 bases not matched to a gene. The CDR3 sequence is 15 residues long. DNA for the CDR3: TGTGCCAGCAGCCCGGGACTAGCGGGGACAGTTGAGCAGTTCTTC. Translated: CASSPGLAGTVEQFF.

This clonotype has a single count. The chain carries TRBV28 and TRBJ2-7, with D uncertain. CDR3 size: 15 residues. V lost 3 bases, J lost 0 bases, and 12 bases lay in between. CDR1 and CDR2 (germline): MDHEN, SYDVKM. As DNA, the CDR3 is TGTGCCAGCAGTTTTACGACGTACAGCTCCTACGAGCAGTACTTC. It specifies CASSFTTYSSYEQYF.

This chain uses TRBV12-3 or TRBV12-4 with TRBJ2-1; TRBD1 might be the D (5 bases). V was cut by 6 bases and J by 4 bases, with 16 bases left in between. The CDR3 is made up of 15 amino acids. The CDR3, as DNA: TGTGCCAGCAGAACAGAGGCCACAGGTTACAATGAGCAGTTCTTC. Protein product: CASRTEATGYNEQFF.

The rearrangement links TRBV3-1 to TRBJ1-4, with a weak D call TRBD1 (6 bases). Per the germline V gene, CDR1 is LGHDT and CDR2 is YNNKEL (reference sequence). V dropped 1 base and J dropped 6 bases, with 9 bases sitting between them. The CDR3 extends over 14 amino acids. In DNA, the CDR3 is TGTGCCAGCAGCCAAGCCGGGGGCGATGAAAAACTGTTTTTT. This encodes CASSQAGGDEKLFF. The full variable domain, rest sourced from reference TRBV3-1 and TRBJ1-4, is DTAVSQTPKYLVTQMGNDKSIKCEQNLGHDTMYWYKQDSKKFLKIMFSYNNKELIINETVPNRFSPKSPDKAHLNLHINSLELGDSAVYFCASSQAGGDEKLFFGSGTQLSVL.

Remarks on this clonotype: A junction end diverges from the germline sequence, so it may reflect a read error. The V gene is TRBV6-2 or TRBV6-3, the J gene TRBJ1-1, with TRBD1 as a possible D gene (5 bases). The CDR3 consists of 15 residues. Germline V gene lookup returns CDR1 MNHEY and CDR2 SVGEGT. CDR3 DNA sequence: TGTGCCAGCAGTTCGCCGGGACCGACCCGGAATGAAACTTTCTTT. Translated, it gives CASSSPGPTRNETFF.

To note about this clonotype: Germline is not matched at one junction end, which may reflect a read error. The CDR3 nucleotides are TGTGCCAGCAGCGCGATAGGTAGCTCCTACAATGAGCGGTTCTTC. Protein sequence: CASSAIGSSYNERFF. The chain employs TRBV7-6 and TRBJ2-1; D remains unclear. Germline loops: CDR1 SGHVS, CDR2 FNYEAQ. This CDR3 comprises 15 residues.

This clonotype was counted once. CDR3 DNA: TGTGCCAGCAGCTCGGGACTAGCTTCCCAGACCCAGTACTTC. This translates into CASSSGLASQTQYF. The gene calls are TRBV7-2 and TRBJ2-5; 9 positions match TRBD2. The ends lost 4 bases at V and 6 bases at J; junction bases unmatched: 6. The CDR3 has 14 residues. Germline lookup yields CDR1 SGHTA and CDR2 FQGNSA.

V usage is TRBV20-1 and J usage is TRBJ2-2, with TRBD1 identical over 11 bases. The germline CDR1 and CDR2 sequences are DFQATT and SNEGSKA (reference sequence). This CDR3 region has 17 residues. V trimming: 3 bases; J trimming: 0 bases; junction bases outside the gene matches: 6. CDR3 sequence reads: CSARGGTGGSNTGELFF. The CDR3 coding sequence is TGCAGTGCTAGGGGGGGGACAGGGGGTTCGAACACCGGGGAGCTGTTTTTT.